This paragraph reports one T cell receptor beta chain. The antigen is unknown. The data are from a study of molecular identifiers for immune sequencing clone quantification. Study-level results: Clone sizes could be underestimated for highly expanded clones when identical TCR molecules share a barcode.

V shed 5 bases, J shed 2 bases, and the junction held 2 bases outside the gene matches. Germline V gene lookup returns CDR1 SGHVS and CDR2 FNYEAQ. The CDR3 has 15 amino acids. TCRdb called the PCR reads again in MiXCR, with one record for every CDR3 protein. The sample shows 460,000 or so distinct CDR3 sequences, 25% of them seen only once. Sorting was used to obtain naive CD8 T cells (CD8+CD4-CCR7+CD45RA+). The V gene is TRBV7-6, the J gene TRBJ2-7, with 14 bases matching TRBD2. The clonotype comes from a human donor in good health. Some libraries in this study had Jurkat cell RNA spiked in. Sequenced material: naive CD8+ T cells from blood, with Jurkat cell RNA spiked in. The subset was: FACS-sorted CD8+CD4-CCR7+CD45RA+ naive T cells. In DNA form, the CDR3 reads TGTGCCAGCAGCAAGACTAGCGGGGGGGCCTACGAGCAGTACTTC. It codes for CASSKTSGGAYEQYF. The variable domain in full, with the rest retrieved from reference TRBV7-6 and TRBJ2-7, is GAGVSQSPRYKVTKRGQDVALRCDPISGHVSLYWYRQALGQGPEFLTYFNYEAQQDKSGLPNDRFSAERPEGSISTLTIQRTEQRDSAMYRCASSKTSGGAYEQYFGPGTRLTVT.